A single sample gave rise to the 12 T cell receptor beta chains below, sequenced in a study of breast tumors, draining lymph nodes, adjacent tissues. Via MiXCR, TCRdb re-called the multiplex PCR reads, giving one row per CDR3 protein. The table shows about 230,000 distinct CDR3 sequences, with less than 40% occurring only once. Samples came from axillary lymph nodes draining the breast cancer. The specimen was axillary lymph node tissue. The receptors derive from a female donor with breast cancer. Some clones in this sample may be carry-over from other donors' samples.

CDR3 coding DNA: TGTGCCAGCAGCCAAGATCAGGCTTTCAGCCCTGAAGCTTTCTTT. It codes for CASSQDQAFSPEAFF. The chain combines TRBV4-2 with TRBJ1-1; D not certain. Germline V gene data show CDR1 as LGHNA and CDR2 as YNFKEQ. CDR3 size: 15 residues. The ends were cut back, 0 bases at V and 6 bases at J, with 14 bases in the middle.

This clonotype showed up many times. This chain links TRBV6-5 with TRBJ1-2; 7 bases fit TRBD1. There are 14 residues in the CDR3. The germline gives CDR1 MNHEY, CDR2 SVGAGI. Germline trimming cut 5 bases from V and 7 bases from J; bases unmatched to any gene: 10. Here the CDR3 reads CASSPQGGKRGYTF. CDR3 bases: TGTGCCAGCAGTCCCCAGGGGGGAAAGCGTGGCTACACCTTC.

This clonotype occurred many times. The rearrangement links TRBV2 to TRBJ1-5; no reliable D call. The V and J ends lost 2 bases and 2 bases respectively, with 7 bases between them. Germline CDR1 reads SNHLY; CDR2 reads FYNNEI. This CDR3 is 14 amino acids long. The CDR3 coding sequence is TGTGCCAGCAGTGAAAACAGCGGCAATCAGCCCCAGCATTTT. Its protein product is CASSENSGNQPQHF.

This clonotype has at least ten counts. This chain uses TRBV5-1 with TRBJ2-7, with TRBD1 identical over 7 bases. J was trimmed by 6 bases and V by 3 bases; bases with no gene match: 9. CDR3 length equals 14 residues. The V gene's germline CDR1 is SGHRS and CDR2 YFSETQ. CDR3 region: CASSSTGQPSEQYF. Written as DNA, the CDR3 is TGCGCCAGCAGCTCGACGGGACAGCCCAGCGAGCAGTACTTC.

This clonotype has ten or more counts. CDR3 protein: CASSFRGARETQYF. Here the CDR3 DNA reads TGTGCCAGCAGCTTCAGGGGAGCGCGGGAGACCCAGTACTTC. The chain employs TRBV11-3 and TRBJ2-5; TRBD1 might be the D (6 bases). The length of the CDR3 is 14 residues. The V gene's germline CDR1 is SGHNT and CDR2 YENEEA. Trimming left V 3 bases short and J 5 bases short, with 13 bases between.

This clonotype showed up many times. V gene TRBV2 combines with J gene TRBJ2-4, with TRBD2 as a possible D gene (6 bases). Germline V gene sequence: CDR1 SNHLY, CDR2 FYNNEI. V was pared by 2 bases and J by 9 bases, with 8 bases between. This CDR3 has 12 residues. The DNA of the CDR3 is TGTGCCAGCAGTGAAAAGGGAGGCATTCAGTACTTC. This encodes CASSEKGGIQYF.

This clonotype was seen repeatedly, ten times or more. Written as DNA, the CDR3 is TGTGCCAGCAGTCACGTTCACAGGGGCCGTTCACCCCTCCACTTT. Its protein product is CASSHVHRGRSPLHF. This chain connects TRBV6-2 or TRBV6-3 to TRBJ1-6; 7 bases are a match to TRBD1. Germline V gene sequence: CDR1 MNHEY, CDR2 SVGEGT. J lost 9 bases, V lost 5 bases, and 10 bases had no gene match. The CDR3 loop spans 15 amino acids.

This clonotype was detected only once. This chain connects TRBV11-2 to TRBJ1-4, with no clear D. The CDR3 is 16 residues long. Germline values: CDR1 SGHAT, CDR2 FQNNGV. Trimming shortened V by 6 bases and J by 4 bases, and 18 bases separated the two germline ends. The CDR3 spells CASRPGKAGINEKLFF. The CDR3 DNA sequence: TGTGCCAGCAGACCCGGGAAGGCGGGGATTAATGAAAAACTGTTTTTT.

This clonotype has a count of ten or more. The rearrangement joins TRBV9 to TRBJ2-1; D unresolved. CDR1 and CDR2 from the germline V gene are SGDLS and YYNGEE. The CDR3 covers 14 residues. V was pared by 4 bases and J by 7 bases, with 15 bases between. CDR3 residues: CASSFSTGENEQFF. The DNA for the CDR3 is TGTGCCAGCAGCTTCAGCACTGGGGAAAATGAGCAGTTCTTC.

This clonotype was recorded at least ten times. The V call is TRBV5-1, the J call TRBJ2-7, with TRBD2 matching over 12 bases. CDR1 and CDR2 (germline): SGHRS, YFSETQ. This CDR3 comprises 17 residues. J gave up 4 bases and V 5 bases, and 13 bases lay outside the gene matches. This CDR3 reads CASSPTPSSGRAYEQYF. The CDR3 bases are TGCGCCAGCAGTCCGACCCCCTCTAGCGGGAGGGCGTACGAGCAGTACTTC.

J is TRBJ1-1 and V is TRBV19; D not certain. V shed 7 bases and J shed 5 bases, with 26 bases lying between them. Germline loops: CDR1 LNHDA, CDR2 SQIVND (reference sequence). CDR3 length: 17 amino acids. CDR3 residues: CASTPLRGRRKDTEAFF. The CDR3 DNA follows: TGTGCCAGTACCCCCCTCCGAGGACGGAGGAAAGATACTGAAGCTTTCTTT.

The chain couples TRBV27 to TRBJ2-6; weak D call: TRBD1 (6 bases). Trimming took off 3 bases at V and 0 bases at J, with 15 bases between the two ends. Germline V gene sequence: CDR1 MNHEY, CDR2 SMNVEV (reference sequence). CDR3 size: 18 residues. The CDR3 DNA is TGTGCCAGCAGTTTGGTGGCAGGGGTCATCTCTGGGGCCAACGTCCTGACTTTC. As protein: CASSLVAGVISGANVLTF.